The 32 T cell receptor beta chains in this list originate from one sample, sequenced in a study of blood T cell repertoires in COVID-19. This table comes from immunoSEQ multiplex PCR, and its TCRdb copy is limited to in-frame clones, with some not included. The table shows about 150,000 clones, with around 87% occurring only once. The sequencing sample was made of peripheral blood. These receptors all come from a man in his forties or fifties who had recovered from COVID-19.

V is TRBV12-3 or TRBV12-4 and J is TRBJ1-2, with 7 bases fitting TRBD1. Germline trimming cut 7 bases from V and 6 bases from J; bases unmatched to any gene: 8. The CDR3 consists of 13 residues. CDR3 nucleotide sequence: TGTGCCAGCACTAGAGGGACAGTAGATGGCTACACCTTC. It yields the protein CASTRGTVDGYTF.

The V and J genes are TRBV25-1 and TRBJ1-4, with 10 bases matching TRBD1. The germline CDR1 and CDR2 sequences are MGHDK and SYGVNS. V trimming: 2 bases; J trimming: 5 bases; junction bases outside the gene matches: 2. This CDR3 region has 15 residues. CDR3 residues: CASSELGQGNEKLFF. For the CDR3, the DNA is TGTGCCAGCAGTGAACTGGGACAGGGGAATGAAAAACTGTTTTTT.

The table lists this clone with a count of one. The rearrangement uses TRBV11-2 and TRBJ2-2; TRBD2 aligns across 9 bases. The CDR3 spans 13 residues. Trimming at V came to 3 bases and at J to 7 bases, leaving 0 bases not matched to a gene. The germline gives CDR1 SGHAT, CDR2 FQNNGV. The CDR3 region has the DNA TGTGCCAGCAGCTTTAGCGGGGGCGGGGAGCTGTTTTTT. Translated, it gives CASSFSGGGELFF.

This clone was seen only once. The chain has TRBV6-2 or TRBV6-3 and TRBJ2-7; D possibly corresponds to TRBD2 (5 bases). The CDR3 consists of 13 residues. CDR1 MNHEY and CDR2 SVGEGT come from the germline V gene. V shed 2 bases and J shed 2 bases, with 7 bases lying between them. CDR3: CASSYTAAYEQYF. CDR3 in DNA: TGTGCCAGCAGTTACACAGCGGCCTACGAGCAGTACTTC.

CDR3 amino acids: CASSLVGQVNQPQHF. The CDR3 DNA is TGTGCCAGCAGCTTAGTGGGACAGGTTAACCAGCCCCAGCATTTT. This chain uses TRBV7-8 with TRBJ1-5; TRBD1 matches at 8 bases. Germline V gene data show CDR1 as SGHVS and CDR2 as FQNEAQ. J gave up 7 bases and V 1 base, and 6 bases lay outside the gene matches. The CDR3 is 15 residues long.

The J gene is TRBJ1-1, the V gene TRBV6-5; D is possibly TRBD1 (5 bases). CDR3 length: 14 amino acids. Germline V gene lookup returns CDR1 MNHEY and CDR2 SVGAGI. V was pared by 6 bases and J by 1 base, with 12 bases between. CDR3 DNA: TGTGCCAGCAGCGGACAACCTTCGAACACTGAAGCTTTCTTT. It codes for CASSGQPSNTEAFF.

The chain is built from TRBV7-2 and TRBJ2-3; 8 bases line up with TRBD2. The CDR3 has 13 residues. V shed 5 bases and J 12 bases; nucleotides not matched to a gene: 10. Germline lookup yields CDR1 SGHTA and CDR2 FQGNSA. The CDR3 here is CASSPGTSWRQYF. CDR3 nucleotides: TGTGCCAGCAGCCCGGGGACTAGTTGGCGTCAGTATTTT.

This chain links TRBV14 with TRBJ1-2; D remains ambiguous. The ends were cut back, 3 bases at V and 5 bases at J, with 7 bases in the middle. The CDR3 is made up of 12 amino acids. The V gene's germline CDR1 is SGHDN and CDR2 FVKESK. The DNA for the CDR3 is TGTGCCAGCAGCCATGGGAGGTATGGCTACACCTTC. It is translated as CASSHGRYGYTF.

The chain combines TRBV18 with TRBJ2-2; 9 bases match TRBD1. Per germline, CDR1 KGHSH and CDR2 LQKENI. The CDR3 covers 15 residues. V gave up 6 bases and J gave up 7 bases; unmatched junction bases: 9. The CDR3, as DNA: TGTGCCAGCTCCCCCACAGGGGGCGTAAGCGGGGAGCTGTTTTTT. Its translation is CASSPTGGVSGELFF.

This sequence joins TRBV19 and TRBJ1-1, with a possible D match to TRBD1 (5 bases). This CDR3 spans 14 amino acids. The V end lost 7 bases, the J end lost 3 bases, and 15 bases lay between the germline ends. From germline, CDR1 is LNHDA and CDR2 SQIVND (reference sequence). CDR3 region: CASMEGSRDTEAFF. CDR3 coding DNA: TGTGCCAGTATGGAGGGGAGCCGGGACACTGAAGCTTTCTTT. The variable domain in full, with the rest retrieved from reference TRBV19 and TRBJ1-1, is DGGITQSPKYLFRKEGQNVTLSCEQNLNHDAMYWYRQDPGQGLRLIYYSQIVNDFQKGDIAEGYSVSREKKESFPLTVTSAQKNPTAFYLCASMEGSRDTEAFFGQGTRLTVV.

The chain joins TRBV12-5 to TRBJ2-2; D possibly corresponds to TRBD2 (6 bases). CDR3 size: 17 residues. The V gene lost 3 bases and the J gene lost 1 base, with 15 bases spanning the gap. Germline values: CDR1 LGHNT, CDR2 FRNRAP. CDR3 amino acids: CASGFKRATLNTGELFF. The CDR3 nucleotides are TGTGCTAGTGGTTTCAAGCGGGCTACCCTGAACACCGGGGAGCTGTTTTTT.

This sequence joins TRBV6-2 or TRBV6-3 and TRBJ2-7; D gene uncertain. Germline V gives CDR1 MNHEY, CDR2 SVGEGT. The CDR3 is made up of 12 amino acids. Between the trimmed V and J ends, which lost 4 bases and 0 bases, there was a span of 4 bases. CDR3: CASSSLSYEQYF. The CDR3 DNA sequence: TGTGCCAGCAGTTCCCTCTCCTACGAGCAGTACTTC.

The V gene is TRBV10-2, the J gene TRBJ1-2; D call uncertain. V was pared by 4 bases and J by 8 bases, with 14 bases between. CDR1 is WSHSY, CDR2 SAAADI, per germline. This CDR3 comprises 13 residues. Here the CDR3 reads CASSGEVRRGYTF. CDR3 DNA: TGCGCCAGCAGTGGGGAGGTTCGCCGGGGCTACACCTTC.

The CDR3 is CASSQGFPGSRTEAFF. Written as DNA, the CDR3 is TGCGCCAGCAGCCAAGGCTTTCCAGGGTCGAGGACTGAAGCTTTCTTT. V and J are TRBV4-1 and TRBJ1-1; TRBD1 is a possible D gene (5 bases). V lost 1 base and J lost 5, with 17 bases in between. The CDR3 contains 16 residues. CDR1 and CDR2 from the germline V gene are MGHRA and YSYEKL.

The chain combines TRBV5-4 with TRBJ2-5; 7 nucleotides align to TRBD2. Trimming removed 3 bases from V and 6 bases from J; junction bases left unmatched: 8. CDR1 is SGHNT and CDR2 is YYREEE in the germline V gene (reference sequence). CDR3 size: 14 residues. The CDR3 region is CASSSSPSGKTQYF. As DNA, the CDR3 is TGTGCCAGCAGCTCTAGCCCTAGCGGAAAGACCCAGTACTTC.

Comments on this clone: Other DNA sequences of this sample code for an identical CDR3. The rearrangement links TRBV7-2 to TRBJ2-1; D not resolved. This CDR3 comprises 15 residues. Germline V gives CDR1 SGHTA, CDR2 FQGNSA. V lost 1 base and J lost 3, with 10 bases in between. The CDR3 spells CASSLGQVDYNEQFF. In DNA form, the CDR3 reads TGTGCCAGCAGCTTAGGTCAGGTCGACTACAATGAGCAGTTCTTC.

The V and J genes are TRBV6-6 and TRBJ1-4; D is perhaps TRBD1 (5 bases). Germline values: CDR1 MNHNY, CDR2 SVGAGI (reference sequence). The V end lost 9 bases, the J end lost 0 bases, and 11 bases lay between the germline ends. The CDR3 extends over 14 amino acids. The chain's CDR3 is CASITGATNEKLFF. CDR3 coding DNA: TGTGCCAGTATAACAGGTGCAACTAATGAAAAACTGTTTTTT.

This clone was seen only a few times. This rearrangement joins TRBV11-2 to TRBJ2-7; D unresolved. Germline V gives CDR1 SGHAT, CDR2 FQNNGV. The CDR3 is 12 residues long. V gave up 0 bases and J gave up 3 bases, with 3 bases separating them. CDR3 DNA: TGTGCCAGCAGCTTAGACTTCTACGAGCAGTACTTC. It yields the protein CASSLDFYEQYF.

This rearrangement joins TRBV12-1 to TRBJ2-2; no check of the table's D call, TRBD2, against the DNA was made. TRBV12-1 is reported as a pseudogene. The CDR3 covers 17 residues. Written as DNA, the CDR3 is TGTGCCAGCAGCCCCGGGACTAGCGGGGGGTGCGCCGGGGAGCTGTTTTTT. It codes for CASSPGTSGGCAGELFF.

This clone showed up just a few times. This same CDR3 is encoded by further DNA sequences in the sample. The V call is TRBV10-1, the J call TRBJ1-5; D is undetermined. From germline, CDR1 is WNHNN and CDR2 SYGVQD (reference sequence). This CDR3 contains 14 residues. Trimming removed 0 bases at V and 4 bases at J, with 7 bases between. CDR3 coding DNA: TGCGCCAGCAGTGAGTCGGGCGAAAATCAGCCCCAGCATTTT. As protein: CASSESGENQPQHF.

The chain carries TRBV7-2 and TRBJ2-5; the D gene is possibly TRBD1 (6 bases). Germline V gene data show CDR1 as SGHTA and CDR2 as FQGNSA. CDR3 size: 15 residues. Trimming pared 5 bases from V and 3 bases from J, leaving 16 bases between. The CDR3 protein is CASSKHGQTKETQYF. As DNA, the CDR3 is TGTGCCAGCAGCAAGCACGGACAGACCAAAGAGACCCAGTACTTC.

V is TRBV27 and J is TRBJ1-1, with D possibly being TRBD1 (6 bases). The V end was cut by 6 bases, the J end by 0 bases, with 11 bases between. This CDR3 has 14 amino acids. From germline, CDR1 is MNHEY and CDR2 SMNVEV (reference sequence). The CDR3 sequence: CASRPTGLNTEAFF. DNA of the CDR3: TGTGCCAGCAGGCCTACAGGGCTGAACACTGAAGCTTTCTTT.

This chain links TRBV7-6 with TRBJ2-1; 10 nucleotides align to TRBD2. V gave up 8 bases and J gave up 9 bases; unmatched junction bases: 16. This CDR3 region has 16 residues. The germline V gene has CDR1 SGHVS and CDR2 FNYEAQ. The DNA of the CDR3 is TGTGCCAGCTCGCGATCGCAGCGGGGGGGCCGTAGTGAGCAGTTCTTC. This gives the protein CASSRSQRGGRSEQFF.

The chain is built from TRBV11-2 and TRBJ1-4; perhaps TRBD1 as D (5 bases). Germline lookup yields CDR1 SGHAT and CDR2 FQNNGV. CDR3 length: 13 residues. Trimming cost V 5 bases and J 10 bases, with 14 bases left between them. Here the CDR3 DNA reads TGTGCCAGCAGCCCCGGAGGGACGTTAAAACTGTTTTTT. Its translation is CASSPGGTLKLFF.

J is TRBJ2-7 and V is TRBV7-8; 10 bases align to TRBD1. The CDR3 spans 15 residues. With V trimmed by 3 bases and J by 2 bases, 4 bases remained unmatched. The germline V gene has CDR1 SGHVS and CDR2 FQNEAQ. DNA for the CDR3: TGTGCCAGCAGCTTTGGGACAGGGGCGACCTACGAGCAGTACTTC. This codes for CASSFGTGATYEQYF.

This chain links TRBV23-1 with TRBJ1-2, with 7 bases fitting TRBD1. TRBV23-1 is reported as an ORF; its role is uncertain. The CDR3 loop spans 17 amino acids. After removal of 2 bases from V and 2 bases from J, the junction contained 11 bases not matched to a gene. CDR3 residues: CASSQPGLVQGNYGYTF. CDR3 coding DNA: TGCGCCAGCAGTCAACCCGGTCTCGTACAGGGGAACTATGGCTACACCTTC.

In its sample, this clone was seen once. The J gene is TRBJ1-2, the V gene TRBV6-1, with 9 bases that match TRBD1. This CDR3 has 16 residues. The germline V gene encodes CDR1 MNHNS and CDR2 SASEGT. V shed 4 bases, J shed 2 bases, and the junction held 8 bases outside the gene matches. The CDR3 DNA reads as TGTGCCAGCAGTGCCGGGACAGGGATAGTAAACTATGGCTACACCTTC. The encoded protein is CASSAGTGIVNYGYTF.

The chain joins TRBV30 to TRBJ1-1; D is unclear. This CDR3 has 13 residues. V was clipped by 4 bases and J by 3 bases, with 12 bases between them. CDR1 and CDR2 from the germline V gene are GTSNPN and SVGIG (reference sequence). Here the CDR3 reads CAWTRGVDTEAFF. The CDR3 DNA reads TGTGCCTGGACCCGGGGAGTAGACACTGAAGCTTTCTTT.

The V and J genes are TRBV5-4 and TRBJ2-3, with 7 nucleotides matching TRBD1. V lost 3 bases to trimming and J lost 4 bases; unmatched junction nucleotides: 2. Germline loops: CDR1 SGHNT, CDR2 YYREEE (reference sequence). This CDR3 comprises 13 residues. CDR3 in amino acids: CASSSQGADTQYF. The CDR3 DNA reads as TGTGCCAGCAGCTCGCAGGGGGCAGATACGCAGTATTTT.

Only one count was recorded for this clone. The V call is TRBV19, the J call TRBJ1-5, with D tentatively TRBD1 (6 bases). With 6 bases removed from V and 3 bases from J, the gap between germline ends came to 12 bases. The germline gives CDR1 LNHDA, CDR2 SQIVND (reference sequence). This CDR3 is built from 14 residues. CDR3 bases: TGTGCCAGTAGGGGGGCCGGGGACAATCAGCCCCAGCATTTT. Its protein is CASRGAGDNQPQHF.

V gene TRBV19 combines with J gene TRBJ1-5; possible D gene TRBD1, 5 bases. The CDR3 spans 15 residues. Trimming removed 3 bases from V and 4 bases from J, with 13 bases in between. Germline values: CDR1 LNHDA, CDR2 SQIVND (reference sequence). CDR3 region: CASSIIGARNQPQHF. The CDR3 DNA is TGTGCCAGTAGTATCATAGGGGCAAGAAATCAGCCCCAGCATTTT.

There are a few counts of this clone. The CDR3 sequence is CASSPYRGGYTF. The CDR3 DNA reads as TGTGCCAGCAGCCCATATCGGGGAGGCTACACCTTC. The chain couples TRBV6-1 to TRBJ1-2; D is uncertain. Germline assignment: CDR1 MNHNS and CDR2 SASEGT. Trimming removed 6 bases at V and 8 bases at J, with 13 bases between. The CDR3 sequence is 12 residues long.